The 22 T cell receptor beta chains below come from one sample, sequenced in a study of technical replicates of blood from several donors. Sequenced by immunoSEQ multiplex PCR; TCRdb stores in-frame clones only, minus some. The sample records tens of thousands of clones, about nine tenths being singletons. Input material: T cells isolated from PBMCs. These receptors all come from a human donor in good health. Some clones in this sample may be carry-over from other donors' samples.

The chain combines TRBV6-4 with TRBJ2-1; TRBD2 agrees at 9 bases. Looked up from germline, CDR1 is MRHNA and CDR2 is SNTAGT. The CDR3 consists of 16 residues. With 0 bases clipped from V and 3 bases from J, the junction kept 3 bases outside the gene matches. The CDR3 reads CASSDSSSGDYNEQFF. In nucleotides, the CDR3 is TGTGCCAGCAGTGACTCGTCTAGCGGGGACTACAATGAGCAGTTCTTC.

The chain is built from TRBV29-1 and TRBJ2-5, with 12 nucleotides matching TRBD1. The CDR3 extends over 14 amino acids. The V and J ends lost 5 bases and 5 bases, in that order; junction bases with no gene match: 6. CDR1 and CDR2 from the germline V gene are SQVTM and ANQGSEA. The CDR3 bases are TGCAGCGTTTGGGACAGGGGGCGCAGGGAGACCCAGTACTTC. The encoded protein is CSVWDRGRRETQYF.

This chain links TRBV5-1 with TRBJ2-1; 7 positions agree with TRBD2. The CDR3 length is 15 residues. Germline CDR1 is SGHRS and CDR2 is YFSETQ. The V and J ends lost 6 bases and 0 bases, in that order; junction bases with no gene match: 6. The CDR3 region has the DNA TGCGCCAGCACCAACGGCGGGAGCTCCTACAATGAGCAGTTCTTC. Protein sequence: CASTNGGSSYNEQFF. Using reference TRBV5-1 and TRBJ2-1 for the parts outside the CDR3, the full variable domain is KAGVTQTPRYLIKTRGQQVTLSCSPISGHRSVSWYQQTPGQGLQFLFEYFSETQRNKGNFPGRFSGRQFSNSRSEMNVSTLELGDSALYLCASTNGGSSYNEQFFGPGTRLTVL.

The chain recombines TRBV5-1 with TRBJ2-3; weak D call: TRBD2 (6 bases). The germline V and J ends were trimmed by 0 bases and 5 bases, with 19 bases remaining between them. Germline-derived CDR1 and CDR2 are SGHRS and YFSETQ. CDR3 length: 17 residues. The CDR3 DNA reads TGCGCCAGCAGCTTGGATCTGTCCTCTCGGGGGTTAGATACGCAGTATTTT. Its protein is CASSLDLSSRGLDTQYF. The full variable domain, with the rest looked up from reference TRBV5-1 and TRBJ2-3, is KAGVTQTPRYLIKTRGQQVTLSCSPISGHRSVSWYQQTPGQGLQFLFEYFSETQRNKGNFPGRFSGRQFSNSRSEMNVSTLELGDSALYLCASSLDLSSRGLDTQYFGPGTRLTVL.

The chain joins TRBV28 to TRBJ1-2; D may be TRBD1 (6 bases). With 10 bases removed from V and 8 bases from J, the gap between germline ends came to 20 bases. This CDR3 comprises 13 residues. Germline V gene lookup returns CDR1 MDHEN and CDR2 SYDVKM. CDR3 in DNA: TGTGCCATCCCGGGGCAGGGGACCATCGGCTACACCTTC. It translates to CAIPGQGTIGYTF.

The chain has TRBV27 and TRBJ1-1, with a possible D match to TRBD1 (6 bases). Germline CDR1 reads MNHEY; CDR2 reads SMNVEV (reference sequence). V was shortened by 6 bases and J by 8 bases, with 22 bases between the two germline ends. The CDR3 runs to 15 residues. The CDR3: CASRILPGHLGEAFF. Here the CDR3 DNA reads TGTGCCAGCAGAATTTTGCCGGGACACCTTGGGGAAGCTTTCTTT.

This chain uses TRBV12-5 with TRBJ1-2; 9 bases match TRBD1. Per germline, CDR1 LGHNT and CDR2 FRNRAP. The CDR3 runs to 16 residues. Trimming at V came to 1 base and at J to 3 bases, leaving 6 bases not matched to a gene. CDR3 sequence (DNA): TGTGCTAGTGGTTTGGCCGGGACAGGGAGGCACTATGGCTACACCTTC. Translation: CASGLAGTGRHYGYTF.

This clone has a single count. The chain recombines TRBV5-6 with TRBJ1-5; 9 bases map to TRBD1. CDR3 length equals 15 residues. Looked up from germline, CDR1 is SGHDT and CDR2 is YYEEEE. V was pared by 5 bases and J by 1 base, with 4 bases of the junction left unmatched. The CDR3 sequence: CASSPGTGSNQPQHF. The CDR3 nucleotides are TGTGCCAGCAGTCCCGGGACAGGGAGCAATCAGCCCCAGCATTTT.

This clone was seen a single time. The chain carries TRBV14 and TRBJ1-1; a possible D gene is TRBD1 (5 bases). The CDR3 has 14 residues. Germline V gene lookup returns CDR1 SGHDN and CDR2 FVKESK. Trimming pared 0 bases from V and 6 bases from J, leaving 11 bases between. The CDR3 DNA reads as TGTGCCAGCAGCCAAGAACGCAGGGCTGCTGAAGCTTTCTTT. Translated: CASSQERRAAEAFF. Drawing the rest from reference TRBV14 and TRBJ1-1, the complete variable domain is EAGVTQFPSHSVIEKGQTVTLRCDPISGHDNLYWYRRVMGKEIKFLLHFVKESKQDESGMPNNRFLAERTGGTYSTLKVQPAELEDSGVYFCASSQERRAAEAFFGQGTRLTVV.

The chain carries TRBV12-5 and TRBJ1-2; TRBD1 matches at 7 bases. J was trimmed by 5 bases and V by 1 base; bases with no gene match: 13. CDR3 length equals 17 residues. CDR1 is LGHNT and CDR2 is FRNRAP in the germline V gene. The CDR3 sequence: CASGLAGRGTDIYGYTF. The DNA of the CDR3 is TGTGCTAGTGGTTTGGCAGGTCGGGGGACAGATATTTATGGCTACACCTTC.

The V and J genes are TRBV9 and TRBJ2-5; TRBD2 agrees at 10 bases. The length of the CDR3 is 16 residues. CDR1 SGDLS and CDR2 YYNGEE come from the germline V gene. V lost 1 base and J lost 5; bases outside the gene matches: 8. The CDR3 spells CASSVQSGRAGETQYF. The CDR3 nucleotides read TGTGCCAGCAGCGTACAGAGCGGGAGGGCCGGGGAGACCCAGTACTTC.

The V and J genes are TRBV12-5 and TRBJ1-2; D is uncertain. The V end lost 5 bases, the J end lost 4 bases, and 11 bases lay between the germline ends. The germline gives CDR1 LGHNT, CDR2 FRNRAP. The CDR3 is 13 residues long. For the CDR3, the DNA is TGTGCTAGTGGTCCCCTGTTCCTCTATGGCTACACCTTC. Its translation is CASGPLFLYGYTF.

Only one count was recorded for this clone. This chain links TRBV5-1 with TRBJ1-6; perhaps TRBD1 as D (6 bases). CDR1 is SGHRS, CDR2 YFSETQ, per germline. This CDR3 is built from 16 residues. Trimming took 4 bases from V and 5 from J, leaving 16 bases between them. The CDR3 loop reads CASSIQTGSHNSPLHF. The CDR3 region has the DNA TGCGCCAGCAGCATACAAACAGGGTCCCATAATTCACCCCTCCACTTT. The variable domain in full, with the rest retrieved from reference TRBV5-1 and TRBJ1-6, is KAGVTQTPRYLIKTRGQQVTLSCSPISGHRSVSWYQQTPGQGLQFLFEYFSETQRNKGNFPGRFSGRQFSNSRSEMNVSTLELGDSALYLCASSIQTGSHNSPLHFGNGTRLTVT.

In DNA form, the CDR3 reads TGTGCCAGCCGCCCACAGGGCGAGGAGACCCAGTACTTC. This encodes CASRPQGEETQYF. The chain has TRBV5-4 and TRBJ2-5, with D possibly TRBD1 on 6 matching bases. The CDR3 extends over 13 amino acids. Germline V gene sequence: CDR1 SGHNT, CDR2 YYREEE (reference sequence). Trimming left V 7 bases short and J 5 bases short, with 15 bases between.

This clone came up once. This chain links TRBV5-4 with TRBJ1-1; D is possibly TRBD1 (5 bases). CDR1 and CDR2 (germline): SGHNT, YYREEE (reference sequence). CDR3 size: 13 residues. Trimming left V 6 bases short and J 4 bases short, with 13 bases between. Written as DNA, the CDR3 is TGTGCCAGCACCGGGGGGGGAGGCACTGAAGCTTTCTTT. Amino acids: CASTGGGGTEAFF.

This chain joins TRBV5-8 and TRBJ1-1, with TRBD1 identical over 8 bases. With 2 bases clipped from V and 5 bases from J, the junction kept 8 bases outside the gene matches. The CDR3 spans 15 residues. CDR1 is SGHTS and CDR2 is YDEGEE in the germline V gene. The CDR3 reads CASSFRDRMGTEAFF. Here the CDR3 DNA reads TGTGCCAGCAGCTTTCGGGACAGGATGGGAACTGAAGCTTTCTTT.

The rearrangement joins TRBV7-2 to TRBJ1-1; D gene ambiguous. CDR3 length: 16 residues. Germline V gives CDR1 SGHTA, CDR2 FQGNSA. Trimming took 6 bases from V and 0 from J, leaving 17 bases between them. The CDR3 nucleotides read TGTGCCAGCAGTTATACGACTTTACCTTTGAACACTGAAGCTTTCTTT. It codes for CASSYTTLPLNTEAFF.

The CDR3 bases are TGCGCCAGCAGCTCCCGGGGACAGGCCTACGAGCAGTACTTC. It translates to CASSSRGQAYEQYF. The chain uses TRBV5-1 and TRBJ2-7, with TRBD1 matching over 8 bases. The CDR3 covers 14 residues. V was pared by 3 bases and J by 2 bases, with 4 bases of the junction left unmatched. The V gene's germline CDR1 is SGHRS and CDR2 YFSETQ.

CDR3 nucleotides: TGTGCCAGTAGTATAGGTCCCCGTCAGCCCCAGCATTTT. Translating gives CASSIGPRQPQHF. The chain has TRBV19 and TRBJ1-5; D unresolved. V dropped 1 base and J dropped 6 bases, with 7 bases sitting between them. The germline gives CDR1 LNHDA, CDR2 SQIVND (reference sequence). The CDR3 is made up of 13 amino acids.

The J gene is TRBJ1-5, the V gene TRBV6-1; no definite D call. The V end was cut by 2 bases, the J end by 8 bases, with 4 bases between. This CDR3 contains 11 residues. Germline V lookup: CDR1 MNHNS, CDR2 SASEGT. Written as DNA, the CDR3 is TGTGCCAGCAGTGAAAACAAGCCCCAGCATTTT. It specifies CASSENKPQHF.

V gene TRBV7-9 combines with J gene TRBJ2-3; TRBD2 might be the D (6 bases). This CDR3 is built from 19 residues. CDR1 is SEHNR and CDR2 is FQNEAQ in the germline V gene (reference sequence). V was cut by 5 bases and J by 6 bases, with 30 bases left in between. The CDR3 reads CASSPRSDVSGHFRDTQYF. The CDR3 coding sequence is TGTGCCAGCAGCCCCAGATCTGATGTTAGCGGTCATTTTAGGGATACGCAGTATTTT.

The V and J genes are TRBV5-4 and TRBJ2-2, with 9 bases fitting TRBD1. V was clipped by 4 bases and J by 4 bases; unmatched bases: 11. The CDR3 spans 17 residues. Germline V CDR1 and CDR2: SGHNT, YYREEE (reference sequence). DNA for the CDR3: TGTGCCAGCAGCCCCCAGGGGGGACAGGGTGCCACCGGGGAGCTGTTTTTT. Protein product: CASSPQGGQGATGELFF.